This is a list of T cell receptor beta chains from one sample in a study of regulatory T cells in long-lasting Graves disease. TCRdb ran MiXCR on the multiplex PCR reads and lists one entry per CDR3 protein. The table shows about 660,000 distinct CDR3 sequences, with about 32% occurring only once. Sequences were derived from peripheral blood mononuclear cells (PBMCs), sampled when the disease was refractory, from a patient treated with antithyroid drugs. These TCRs come from a female donor with Graves disease. Both conserved end residues are part of each CDR3. D genes are given only for firm matches. Some rows mark clone size as missing; the rest say once, few, many or name a class of expanded clone.

CASSLSWAERTTGYTF TGTGCCAGCAGTTTATCCTGGGCCGAGAGAACGACTGGCTACACCTTC TRBJ1-2 TRBV27 - many
CTGTGARTQYF TGCACCGGGACAGGGGCTAGGACCCAGTACTTC TRBJ2-5 TRBV20-1 TRBD1 -
CASSDTGINYGYTF TGTGCCAGCAGTGATACAGGGATTAACTATGGCTACACCTTC TRBJ1-2 TRBV2 - -
CASRQPGGGGSPLHF TGTGCCAGCAGACAGCCCGGGGGCGGGGGTTCACCCCTCCACTTT TRBJ1-6 TRBV27 - -
CATSDSRMRPWDTEAFF TGTGCCACCAGTGATTCCCGAATGAGGCCTTGGGACACTGAAGCTTTCTTT TRBJ1-1 TRBV24-1 - -
CASSPGLAEAAWGTGELFF TGTGCCAGTAGTCCTGGACTAGCGGAGGCCGCTTGGGGGACCGGGGAGCTGTTTTTT TRBJ2-2 TRBV19 TRBD2 few
CASTPLAYERNEQFF TGTGCCAGCACCCCCCTAGCGTATGAACGAAATGAGCAGTTCTTC TRBJ2-1 TRBV5-5 - -
CASSLNLRTVRNEKLFF TGTGCCAGCAGTCTCAACCTTCGGACTGTTAGGAATGAAAAACTGTTTTTT TRBJ1-4 TRBV27 - few
CASTSTKGTEAFF TGTGCCAGCACCTCAACCAAAGGCACTGAAGCTTTCTTT TRBJ1-1 TRBV6-1 - -
CASRTGRLEAFF TGTGCCAGCCGGACCGGCCGGCTGGAAGCTTTCTTT TRBJ1-1 TRBV12-3/TRBV12-4 - many
CSARDMGVRRNTIYF TGCAGTGCTAGAGATATGGGAGTGAGGAGAAACACCATATATTTT TRBJ1-3 TRBV20-1 - -
CATEKGANTGELFF TGTGCCACCGAAAAGGGGGCGAACACCGGGGAGCTGTTTTTT TRBJ2-2 TRBV6-1 - -
CASSLSSRSEQYF TGTGCCAGCAGCTTAAGCTCACGGAGCGAGCAGTACTTC TRBJ2-7 TRBV7-3 - -
CASSMTQRWETQYF TGTGCCAGTAGTATGACCCAAAGGTGGGAGACCCAGTACTTC TRBJ2-5 TRBV19 - -
CASSPRTSGRGNEQFF TGCGCCAGCAGCCCACGGACTAGCGGGAGGGGGAATGAGCAGTTCTTC TRBJ2-1 TRBV5-1 TRBD2 -
CAWSVTGGSYSNQPQHF TGTGCCTGGAGTGTTACAGGGGGAAGTTATAGCAATCAGCCCCAGCATTTT TRBJ1-5 TRBV30 TRBD1 -
CASSLVHTSGMWYEQYF TGTGCCAGCAGCTTAGTTCATACTAGCGGGATGTGGTACGAGCAGTACTTC TRBJ2-7 TRBV11-2 TRBD2 many
CASTQTSGRARRETQYF TGTGCCAGCACCCAGACTAGCGGGAGGGCCAGGAGAGAGACCCAGTACTTC TRBJ2-5 TRBV12-3/TRBV12-4 TRBD2 many
CASSYSTGSDTQYF TGTGCCAGCAGTTACTCGACAGGGTCAGATACGCAGTATTTT TRBJ2-3 TRBV6-2/TRBV6-3 TRBD1 few
CSARDPLADTQYF TGCAGTGCTAGAGACCCCCTCGCAGATACGCAGTATTTT TRBJ2-3 TRBV20-1 - -
CASSPAGTSGYEQYF TGTGCCAGCAGCCCAGCCGGGACTAGCGGTTACGAGCAGTACTTC TRBJ2-7 TRBV7-9 TRBD2 -
CASLANSEAFF TGTGCCAGCCTGGCAAACAGTGAAGCTTTCTTT TRBJ1-1 TRBV27 - few
CASSMTGTEQYF TGTGCCAGCAGCATGACCGGGACGGAGCAGTACTTC TRBJ2-7 TRBV11-2 - many
CASSYSHAAGNGYTF TGTGCCAGCAGTTACTCTCACGCAGCGGGAAATGGCTACACCTTC TRBJ1-2 TRBV6-2/TRBV6-3 - -
CATSRDNPVPQHF TGTGCCACCAGCAGAGATAATCCGGTGCCCCAGCATTTT TRBJ1-5 TRBV15 - many
CASSLRPLGTVSGNTIYF TGCGCCAGCAGCTTGCGGCCGTTGGGGACAGTCTCTGGAAACACCATATATTTT TRBJ1-3 TRBV5-1 TRBD1 -
CASTGQGGYGYTF TGTGCCAGCACGGGACAGGGTGGCTATGGCTACACCTTC TRBJ1-2 TRBV2 TRBD1 many
CAWSPGTGGGETQYF TGTGCCTGGAGCCCGGGGACAGGGGGCGGAGAGACCCAGTACTTC TRBJ2-5 TRBV30 TRBD1 few
CATSRQEYTEAFF TGTGCCACCAGCAGACAGGAGTACACTGAAGCTTTCTTT TRBJ1-1 TRBV15 - few
CASSLHRPASDTQYF TGTGCCAGCAGCTTACATCGTCCGGCTTCGGATACGCAGTATTTT TRBJ2-3 TRBV7-9 - -
CAISEQTGATEAFF TGTGCCATCAGTGAGCAGACAGGGGCCACTGAAGCTTTCTTT TRBJ1-1 TRBV10-3 TRBD1 -
CASSQEGRWTAPEGYTF TGTGCCAGCAGCCAAGAGGGTCGCTGGACAGCGCCTGAAGGCTACACCTTC TRBJ1-2 TRBV3-1 - -
CASKRRRQETQYF TGTGCCAGTAAAAGGCGTCGGCAAGAGACCCAGTACTTC TRBJ2-5 TRBV19 - -
CASRMTASYNSPLHF TGCGCCAGCAGGATGACAGCTTCCTATAATTCACCCCTCCACTTT TRBJ1-6 TRBV10-2 - -
CASSLGDTPAFF TGTGCCAGCAGCTTAGGGGACACGCCAGCTTTCTTT TRBJ1-1 TRBV11-2 - many
CASSQGQAETIVYGYTF TGTGCCAGCAGCCAAGGACAGGCTGAAACAATAGTCTATGGCTACACCTTC TRBJ1-2 TRBV4-2 - -
CASRWRGSTNEKLFF TGTGCCAGCAGGTGGAGGGGCTCCACTAATGAAAAACTGTTTTTT TRBJ1-4 TRBV6-1 - many
CASSIAGTSGQETQYF TGTGCCAGTAGTATAGCCGGGACTAGCGGCCAAGAGACCCAGTACTTC TRBJ2-5 TRBV19 TRBD2 few
CASSLPLSGRVEQYF TGTGCCAGCAGCTTACCCCTTAGCGGGAGAGTCGAGCAGTACTTC TRBJ2-7 TRBV7-9 TRBD2 -
CSAGGTGGTEAFF TGCAGTGCTGGGGGGACAGGGGGCACTGAAGCTTTCTTT TRBJ1-1 TRBV20-1 TRBD1 -
CASSFSGRGKTQYF TGTGCCAGCAGTTTTAGCGGGAGAGGGAAGACCCAGTACTTC TRBJ2-5 TRBV12-3/TRBV12-4 TRBD2 many
CSARWLAVTYEQYF TGCAGTGCTAGGTGGCTAGCGGTTACCTACGAGCAGTACTTC TRBJ2-7 TRBV20-1 TRBD2 -
CASSLPGTSGTYEQYF TGTGCCAGCAGTTTGCCCGGGACTAGCGGTACCTACGAGCAGTACTTC TRBJ2-7 TRBV28 TRBD2 many
CAWTTSGGETQYF TGTGCCTGGACGACTAGCGGGGGAGAGACCCAGTACTTC TRBJ2-5 TRBV30 TRBD2 few
CASSHLFRTGVQTEAFF TGTGCCAGCAGCCACCTTTTTCGGACAGGGGTACAGACTGAAGCTTTCTTT TRBJ1-1 TRBV11-2 TRBD1 -
CASSQVFRGDEKLFF TGTGCCAGCAGCCAAGTGTTCCGGGGGGATGAAAAACTGTTTTTT TRBJ1-4 TRBV3-1 - -
CASNGLAGGSTYEQYF TGTGCCAGCAACGGACTAGCGGGAGGCTCCACCTACGAGCAGTACTTC TRBJ2-7 TRBV11-2 TRBD2 many
CASSLKGDRNQPQHF TGTGCCAGCAGCTTGAAGGGTGATCGCAATCAGCCCCAGCATTTT TRBJ1-5 TRBV5-4 - -
CASSLLGGMNEQYF TGTGCCAGCAGCTTATTGGGAGGGATGAACGAGCAGTACTTC TRBJ2-7 TRBV7-3 TRBD2 -